Listed below are T cell receptor beta chains from one sample, sequenced in a study of blood T cell repertoires in COVID-19. The assay was immunoSEQ multiplex PCR, and TCRdb's table has in-frame clones only and misses some. The profile shows roughly 230,000 clones, approximately 85% of them singletons. Sequencing was done on a sample of peripheral blood. These receptors originate from a man aged 45 to 65 with acute or convalescent COVID-19. Each CDR3 is given with its conserved first and last residue.

j_gene: TRBJ1-2; len: 11; v_gene: TRBV30; CDR3aa: CAWDRVGGYTF
j_gene: TRBJ2-2; len: 16; v_gene: TRBV29-1; CDR3aa: CSVGGQGSSYTGELFF
j_gene: TRBJ2-3; len: 12; v_gene: TRBV24-1; CDR3aa: CATSDQGDTQYF
j_gene: TRBJ1-1; len: 13; v_gene: TRBV6-2/TRBV6-3; CDR3aa: CASSDPFSTEAFF
j_gene: TRBJ2-3; len: 15; v_gene: TRBV29-1; CDR3aa: CSVLGLAKSTDTQYF
j_gene: TRBJ2-6; len: 17; v_gene: TRBV18; CDR3aa: CASSPRQGRSGANVLTF
j_gene: TRBJ2-2; len: 15; v_gene: TRBV7-3; CDR3aa: CASSPTVSADGELFF
j_gene: TRBJ1-2; len: 13; v_gene: TRBV5-1; CDR3aa: CASSLEGQAGYTF
j_gene: TRBJ1-4; len: 15; v_gene: TRBV19; CDR3aa: CATATRGAGGEKLFF
j_gene: TRBJ2-2; len: 21; v_gene: TRBV4-2; CDR3aa: CASSQESLRGQGRSNTGELFF
j_gene: TRBJ1-2; len: 15; v_gene: TRBV30; CDR3aa: CAWSGTGGDGYGYTF
j_gene: TRBJ1-2; len: 15; v_gene: TRBV6-4; CDR3aa: CASRDPLGTNYGYTF
j_gene: TRBJ2-7; len: 14; v_gene: TRBV28; CDR3aa: CATEAGTETYEQYF
j_gene: TRBJ1-6; len: 14; v_gene: TRBV27; CDR3aa: CASSRGVDNSPLHF
j_gene: TRBJ1-5; len: 14; v_gene: TRBV19; CDR3aa: CASRAGTGGQPQHF
j_gene: TRBJ2-5; len: 15; v_gene: TRBV7-3; CDR3aa: CASSPPRWAKETQYF
j_gene: TRBJ1-5; len: 12; v_gene: TRBV11-3; CDR3aa: CASSLSDQPQHF
j_gene: TRBJ1-1; len: 12; v_gene: TRBV6-5; CDR3aa: CASTRRDTEAFF
j_gene: TRBJ1-2; len: 14; v_gene: TRBV7-2; CDR3aa: CASSRAGTGHGYTF
j_gene: TRBJ1-1; len: 13; v_gene: TRBV9; CDR3aa: CASGWGPNTEAFF
j_gene: TRBJ2-1; len: 14; v_gene: TRBV10-3; CDR3aa: CAISESSGSDEQFF
j_gene: TRBJ2-2; len: 12; v_gene: TRBV12-5; CDR3aa: CASGFGSGELFF
j_gene: TRBJ1-1; len: 13; v_gene: TRBV6-5; CDR3aa: CASSYSRNTEAFF
j_gene: TRBJ1-6; len: 14; v_gene: TRBV30; CDR3aa: CAWEAGGFGSPLHF
j_gene: TRBJ2-7; len: 14; v_gene: TRBV7-9; CDR3aa: CASSPKTGDYEQYF
j_gene: TRBJ1-2; len: 18; v_gene: TRBV27; CDR3aa: CASSSKPLRRGLDYGYTF
j_gene: TRBJ1-1; len: 14; v_gene: TRBV18; CDR3aa: CASSPRGYYAEAFF
j_gene: TRBJ2-7; len: 14; v_gene: TRBV5-1; CDR3aa: CASSLALGGDEQYF
j_gene: TRBJ1-4; len: 17; v_gene: TRBV5-1; CDR3aa: CASSFRGSDATNEKLFF
j_gene: TRBJ2-5; len: 15; v_gene: TRBV6-1; CDR3aa: CASSEATGRQETQYF
j_gene: TRBJ2-5; len: 17; v_gene: TRBV24-1; CDR3aa: CATSGGLVAGDQETQYF
j_gene: TRBJ1-1; len: 14; v_gene: TRBV13; CDR3aa: CASSLTALYTEAFF
j_gene: TRBJ1-4; len: 15; v_gene: TRBV15; CDR3aa: CATSRGPGLGEKLFF
j_gene: TRBJ1-2; len: 15; v_gene: TRBV19; CDR3aa: CASTLGASFNYGYTF
j_gene: TRBJ2-1; len: 12; v_gene: TRBV12-3/TRBV12-4; CDR3aa: CASSFTGDEQFF
j_gene: TRBJ2-7; len: 17; v_gene: TRBV11-3; CDR3aa: CASSPGGTRAFVREQYF
j_gene: TRBJ1-3; len: 16; v_gene: TRBV15; CDR3aa: CATSRDMGHSGNTIYF
j_gene: TRBJ2-2; len: 15; v_gene: TRBV7-8; CDR3aa: CASSLRQGFAGELFF
j_gene: TRBJ2-3; len: 17; v_gene: TRBV19; CDR3aa: CASSQTGRKASTDTQYF
j_gene: TRBJ2-2; len: 14; v_gene: TRBV25-1; CDR3aa: CASTGRANTGELFF
j_gene: TRBJ1-3; len: 15; v_gene: TRBV6-5; CDR3aa: CASSRTRFSGNTIYF
j_gene: TRBJ1-6; len: 15; v_gene: TRBV10-2; CDR3aa: CASTIIGTGGSPLHF
j_gene: TRBJ2-7; len: 16; v_gene: TRBV6-5; CDR3aa: CASSSTTSGSVYEQYF
j_gene: TRBJ1-2; len: 14; v_gene: TRBV2; CDR3aa: CASTADRGSYGYTF
j_gene: TRBJ1-1; len: 13; v_gene: TRBV12-3/TRBV12-4; CDR3aa: CASSSGQGPEAFF
j_gene: TRBJ2-2; len: 19; v_gene: TRBV10-3; CDR3aa: CAISVSGGKPQGGTGELFF
j_gene: TRBJ1-5; len: 15; v_gene: TRBV19; CDR3aa: CASSFGWESNQPQHF
j_gene: TRBJ2-7; len: 11; v_gene: TRBV27; CDR3aa: CASSSTYEQYF
j_gene: TRBJ1-4; len: 18; v_gene: TRBV23-1; CDR3aa: CASSQLCSDRSTNEKLFF
j_gene: TRBJ2-1; len: 14; v_gene: TRBV27; CDR3aa: CAAKFGTSHNEQFF
j_gene: TRBJ1-1; len: 14; v_gene: TRBV5-1; CDR3aa: CASSLEVGRAKAFF
j_gene: TRBJ1-2; len: 14; v_gene: TRBV25-1; CDR3aa: CASSVQGGAGGYTF
j_gene: TRBJ2-7; len: 16; v_gene: TRBV11-3; CDR3aa: CASSLDGLGGTYEQYF
j_gene: TRBJ2-3; len: 13; v_gene: TRBV11-3; CDR3aa: CASSLVADNTQYF
j_gene: TRBJ1-1; len: 14; v_gene: TRBV4-2; CDR3aa: CASSRGTGGLEAFF
j_gene: TRBJ1-5; len: 14; v_gene: TRBV27; CDR3aa: CASSLGGINQPQHF
j_gene: TRBJ2-1; len: 15; v_gene: TRBV6-5; CDR3aa: CASSYSGSSYNEQFF
j_gene: TRBJ2-1; len: 14; v_gene: TRBV11-3; CDR3aa: CASSFAGRTNEQFF
j_gene: TRBJ2-7; len: 13; v_gene: TRBV7-9; CDR3aa: CASSLPGAYEQYF